This T cell receptor beta chain stems from a study of T-cell reconstitution after alpha-beta-depleted transplantation in children. Findings and caveats of the study: Several hundred expanded graft clones reportedly supplied alpha-beta T cells about two months after transplant. It was newly produced T cells that mostly accounted for T-cell counts and diversity one year after transplant.

This clonotype occurred a few times. What it binds is unknown. It was with unique molecular identifiers that the TCRbeta library was prepared. A single record per CDR3 protein comes from TCRdb applying MiXCR to the PCR reads. Of about 980,000 distinct CDR3 sequences listed, around 30% are singletons. The CDR3 consists of 13 residues. Trimming removed 4 bases from V and 6 bases from J, with 12 bases in between. The sequence came from a boy in the first two years of life who had a stem cell transplant for SCID, so the T cells may come from the graft donor. This specimen was PBMCs, mostly from graft donor cells, taken 360 days after TCRalphabeta/CD19-depleted stem cell transplant. The V gene is TRBV12-3 or TRBV12-4, the J gene TRBJ1-1, with D uncertain. CDR3 nucleotide sequence: TGTGCCAGCAGTTCTGACGGATCAGCTGAAGCTTTCTTT. It codes for CASSSDGSAEAFF.